These 17 T cell receptor beta chains were sequenced from one sample in a study of T-cell reconstitution after alpha-beta-depleted transplantation in children. TCRbeta library preparation incorporated unique molecular identifiers. TCRdb itself ran the PCR reads through MiXCR, one entry per CDR3 protein. Of approximately 300,000 distinct CDR3 sequences in the sample, around 10% were seen once. The specimen comprised peripheral blood, sampled 180 days after TCRalphabeta/CD19-depleted stem cell transplant. These receptors came from a male patient under 10 years old who had a stem cell transplant for chronic granulomatous disease, so the T cells may come from the graft donor.

This clonotype has ten or more counts. The chain couples TRBV7-3 to TRBJ1-6; TRBD1 might be the D (5 bases). The germline V gene has CDR1 SGHTA and CDR2 FQGTGA. Trimming cost V 5 bases and J 9 bases, with 14 bases left between them. The CDR3 length is 14 residues. The CDR3: CASSPGGGSSPLHF. CDR3 nucleotides: TGTGCCAGCAGCCCTGGCGGGGGGAGTTCACCCCTCCACTTT.

This clonotype was detected many times. The rearrangement uses TRBV12-3 or TRBV12-4 and TRBJ1-5; maybe TRBD1 (6 bases). The CDR3 loop spans 15 amino acids. V dropped 0 bases and J dropped 8 bases, with 14 bases sitting between them. CDR3 DNA: TGTGCCAGCAGTTTAGCGGTGGGGGCTTTTGAGCCCCAGCATTTT. Translated, it gives CASSLAVGAFEPQHF.

This clonotype was seen at least ten times. The gene calls are TRBV18 and TRBJ1-1; 7 nucleotides align to TRBD1. The V gene end was trimmed by 2 bases and the J gene end by 5 bases; junction bases not matched to a gene: 8. Per germline, CDR1 KGHSH and CDR2 LQKENI. The CDR3 has 15 residues. The CDR3, as DNA: TGTGCCAGCTCACCAGAGGGGACAGCGACGACTGAAGCTTTCTTT. It yields the protein CASSPEGTATTEAFF. The whole variable domain, filled in from reference TRBV18 and TRBJ1-1, reads NAGVMQNPRHLVRRRGQEARLRCSPMKGHSHVYWYRQLPEEGLKFMVYLQKENIIDESGMPKERFSAEFPKEGPSILRIQQVVRGDSAAYFCASSPEGTATTEAFFGQGTRLTVV.

Details on this clonotype: This sequence may be a read error, since a much larger clone differs from it by one base. The chain joins TRBV7-8 to TRBJ2-3; either TRBD1 or TRBD2 may supply D (5 bases each). Germline V lookup: CDR1 SGHVS, CDR2 FQNEAQ. The CDR3 length is 15 residues. Trimming left V 3 bases short and J 1 base short, with 11 bases between. This CDR3 reads CASSLALGGTDTQYF. The CDR3 bases are TGTGCCAGCAGCTTGGCACTAGGGGGCACAGATACGCAGTATTTT.

This clonotype is a singleton in its sample. With a much larger clone just one base away, this may be a read error. This chain joins TRBV20-1 and TRBJ2-2, with 8 bases aligning to TRBD2. There are 13 residues in the CDR3. The germline V gene encodes CDR1 DFQATT and CDR2 SNEGSKA (reference sequence). The CDR3 DNA reads TGCAGTGCTAGATCAGGACTTAGCGGGGAGCCGTTTTTT. Translated: CSARSGLSGEPFF.

In this sample, this clonotype turned up many times. The chain employs TRBV20-1 and TRBJ2-1, with TRBD1 matching 8 bases. The germline V gene encodes CDR1 DFQATT and CDR2 SNEGSKA (reference sequence). The CDR3 is made up of 18 amino acids. Trimming cost V 0 bases and J 4 bases; bases outside gene matches: 14. The CDR3: CSARDWDGWTGLYNEQFF. For the CDR3, the DNA is TGCAGTGCTAGAGATTGGGATGGGTGGACAGGGCTGTACAATGAGCAGTTCTTC.

Of note for this clonotype: Given a much more abundant clone one base away, this may be a read error. The chain uses TRBV5-6 and TRBJ1-1; 10 bases match TRBD1. V shed 4 bases and J 1 base; nucleotides not matched to a gene: 7. CDR1 is SGHDT and CDR2 is YYEEEE in the germline V gene. This CDR3 has 16 amino acids. Written as DNA, the CDR3 is TGTGCCAGCAGCAGGGGACAGGGGCCCTGGAACACTGAAGCTTTCTTT. Amino acids: CASSRGQGPWNTEAFF.

In its sample, this clonotype was seen a few times. CDR3 region: CASSLAASGAYNEQFF. In DNA form, the CDR3 reads TGCGCCAGCAGCTTGGCCGCGAGCGGCGCTTACAATGAGCAGTTCTTC. The J gene is TRBJ2-1, the V gene TRBV5-1, with a weak D call TRBD2 (5 bases). The V end was cut by 0 bases, the J end by 4 bases, with 14 bases between. Germline V gives CDR1 SGHRS, CDR2 YFSETQ. The CDR3 is 16 amino acids.

This clonotype was observed at least ten times. This chain joins TRBV20-1 and TRBJ2-7, with TRBD2 identical over 8 bases. With 0 bases clipped from V and 3 bases from J, the junction kept 16 bases outside the gene matches. The CDR3 covers 18 residues. The germline V gene has CDR1 DFQATT and CDR2 SNEGSKA (reference sequence). DNA for the CDR3: TGCAGTGCTAGAGATCCGTTCATAGCGGGAAAGTCCTACTACGAGCAGTACTTC. Protein: CSARDPFIAGKSYYEQYF.

To note about this clonotype: This could be a read error, since a much larger clone is one nucleotide away. The chain combines TRBV5-1 with TRBJ2-1; D possibly matches TRBD1 or TRBD2 (5 bases each). The CDR3 totals 15 residues. Germline lookup yields CDR1 SGHRS and CDR2 YFSETQ. V lost 3 bases, J lost 0 bases, and 10 bases lay in between. CDR3 loop: CASSSRGGSYNEQFF. CDR3 coding DNA: TGCGCCAGCAGCTCCCGTGGGGGCTCCTACAATGAGCAGTTCTTC.

This clonotype came up many times. This chain connects TRBV29-1 to TRBJ2-3; 9 bases agree with TRBD2. The J segment lost 1 base and the V segment lost 8 bases, leaving 13 bases of the junction unmatched. Germline V lookup: CDR1 SQVTM, CDR2 ANQGSEA. The CDR3 is 16 residues long. In nucleotides, the CDR3 is TGCAGCTTAATAGCGGGAGTCGCGGGGGGCACAGATACGCAGTATTTT. The encoded protein is CSLIAGVAGGTDTQYF.

This clonotype has ten or more counts. The chain links TRBV10-3 to TRBJ2-2; D ambiguous. This CDR3 contains 13 residues. V was trimmed by 3 bases and J by 4 bases, leaving 6 bases between them. CDR1 is ENHRY, CDR2 SYGVKD, per germline. This CDR3 reads CAISDLITGELFF. DNA of the CDR3: TGTGCCATCAGTGATTTAATCACCGGGGAGCTGTTTTTT.

This clonotype was seen ten or more times. The rearrangement links TRBV7-3 to TRBJ2-4, with D possibly being TRBD2 (6 bases). Trimming stripped 0 bases from V and 8 bases from J, with 8 bases between. The germline gives CDR1 SGHTA, CDR2 FQGTGA. The CDR3 runs 13 residues. The CDR3 coding sequence is TGTGCCAGCAGCTTAACGGGAGGAGACATTCAGTACTTC. It specifies CASSLTGGDIQYF. Drawing the rest from reference TRBV7-3 and TRBJ2-4, the complete variable domain is GAGVSQTPSNKVTEKGKYVELRCDPISGHTALYWYRQSLGQGPEFLIYFQGTGAADDSGLPNDRFFAVRPEGSVSTLKIQRTERGDSAVYLCASSLTGGDIQYFGAGTRLSVL.

In its sample, this clonotype was seen many times. The chain combines TRBV9 with TRBJ2-3, with D maybe TRBD1 (5 bases). The ends were cut back, 3 bases at V and 0 bases at J, with 11 bases in the middle. Looked up from germline, CDR1 is SGDLS and CDR2 is YYNGEE. The CDR3 is made up of 15 amino acids. CDR3 in amino acids: CASSAFDRSTDTQYF. The CDR3 nucleotides read TGTGCCAGCAGCGCGTTCGACAGAAGCACAGATACGCAGTATTTT. The whole variable domain, filled in from reference TRBV9 and TRBJ2-3, reads DSGVTQTPKHLITATGQRVTLRCSPRSGDLSVYWYQQSLDQGLQFLIQYYNGEERAKGNILERFSAQQFPDLHSELNLSSLELGDSALYFCASSAFDRSTDTQYFGPGTRLTVL.

This clonotype was seen many times. This chain uses TRBV29-1 with TRBJ2-1, with D uncertain. The length of the CDR3 is 12 residues. Trimming took off 3 bases at V and 4 bases at J, with 7 bases between the two ends. The V gene's germline CDR1 is SQVTM and CDR2 ANQGSEA. CDR3 in DNA: TGCAGCGTTGACAGCAATTACAATGAGCAGTTCTTC. Its protein is CSVDSNYNEQFF.

This clonotype has at least ten counts. The CDR3 DNA sequence: TGCGCCAGCAGCCACCTAGGCGGGAGGACAGATACGCAGTATTTT. Translated: CASSHLGGRTDTQYF. The chain links TRBV4-3 to TRBJ2-3; 8 nucleotides align to TRBD2. Germline V gene data show CDR1 as LGHNA and CDR2 as YSLEER. Trimming cost V 3 bases and J 3 bases; bases outside gene matches: 5. The CDR3 sequence is 15 residues long.

This clonotype has at least ten counts. The CDR3 is CAISTGGSNQPQHF. In nucleotides, the CDR3 is TGTGCCATCTCGACAGGGGGGAGCAATCAGCCCCAGCATTTT. The V and J genes are TRBV10-3 and TRBJ1-5, with TRBD1 matching 9 bases. J lost 1 base, V lost 8 bases, and 3 bases had no gene match. The CDR3 is 14 residues long. Germline lookup yields CDR1 ENHRY and CDR2 SYGVKD.